What follows is one T cell receptor beta chain and its context. One end of the junction does not line up with germline, which may come from a read error. These data come from a study of early T cells in non-severe SARS-CoV-2 infection. TCRdb re-analysed the 5' RACE reads in MiXCR, keeping a single row per CDR3 protein. This table has tens of thousands of distinct CDR3 sequences, 9.5% appearing once. The CDR3 totals 10 residues. The sequenced sample consisted of whole blood. The chain uses TRBV12-3 or TRBV12-4 and TRBJ2-5; no firm D call. The sequence was collected from an adult who was a healthcare worker with PCR-confirmed SARS-CoV-2 infection or an uninfected control (not recorded which). This CDR3 reads CASGSETRYF. CDR3 DNA sequence: TGTGCCAGCGGATCGGAGACCCGGTACTTC.